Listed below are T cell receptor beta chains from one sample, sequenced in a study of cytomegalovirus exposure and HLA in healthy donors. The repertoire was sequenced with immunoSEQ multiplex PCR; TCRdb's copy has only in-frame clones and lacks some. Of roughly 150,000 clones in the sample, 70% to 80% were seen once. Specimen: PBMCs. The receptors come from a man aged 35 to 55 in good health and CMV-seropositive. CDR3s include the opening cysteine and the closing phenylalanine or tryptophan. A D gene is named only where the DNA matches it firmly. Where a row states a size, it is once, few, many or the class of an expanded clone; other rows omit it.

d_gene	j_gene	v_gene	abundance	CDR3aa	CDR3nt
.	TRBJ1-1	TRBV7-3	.	CASSQVRETEAFF	TGTGCCAGCAGCCAAGTTCGAGAGACTGAAGCTTTCTTT
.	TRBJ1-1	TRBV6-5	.	CASSRTENTEAFF	TGTGCCAGCAGCCGGACAGAGAACACTGAAGCTTTCTTT
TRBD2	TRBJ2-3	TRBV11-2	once	CASSRRTSGTDTQYF	TGTGCCAGCAGCCGGAGGACTAGCGGAACAGATACGCAGTATTTT
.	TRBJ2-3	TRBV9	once	CASSVAPGGKDTQYF	TGTGCCAGCAGCGTAGCTCCCGGGGGAAAGGATACGCAGTATTTT
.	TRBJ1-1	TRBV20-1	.	CSAIHDTEAFF	TGCAGTGCTATCCATGACACTGAAGCTTTCTTT
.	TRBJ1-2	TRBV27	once	CASSLQGSYGYTF	TGTGCCAGCAGTCTCCAGGGTTCCTATGGCTACACCTTC
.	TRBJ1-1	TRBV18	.	CASSPMNTEAFF	TGTGCCAGCTCCCCTATGAACACTGAAGCTTTCTTT
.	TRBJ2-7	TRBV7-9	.	CASSLVGGYEQYF	TGTGCCAGCAGCTTAGTCGGGGGTTACGAGCAGTACTTC
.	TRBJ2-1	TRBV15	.	CATSRDLGSYNEQFF	TGTGCCACCAGCAGAGATCTCGGCTCCTACAATGAGCAGTTCTTC
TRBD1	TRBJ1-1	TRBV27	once	CASSPYRDRINTEAFF	TGTGCCAGCAGTCCCTACCGGGACAGGATCAACACTGAAGCTTTCTTT
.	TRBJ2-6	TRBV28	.	CASSRTSGANVLTF	TGTGCCAGCAGCCGGACTTCCGGGGCCAACGTCCTGACTTTC
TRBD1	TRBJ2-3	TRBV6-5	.	CASSRSDREFVTQYF	TGTGCCAGCAGCCGATCGGACAGGGAATTTGTTACGCAGTATTTT
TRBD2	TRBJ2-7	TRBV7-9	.	CASGLAMYEQYF	TGTGCCAGTGGACTAGCTATGTACGAGCAGTACTTC
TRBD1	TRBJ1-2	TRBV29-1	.	CSVAGQAHTF	TGCAGCGTCGCGGGACAGGCGCACACCTTC
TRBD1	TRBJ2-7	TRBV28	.	CASSLGTGLPYEQYF	TGTGCCAGCAGTCTGGGGACAGGTCTACCCTACGAGCAGTACTTC
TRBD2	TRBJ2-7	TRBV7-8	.	CASSFQTLAGPYEQYF	TGTGCCAGCAGCTTTCAGACCCTAGCGGGTCCCTACGAGCAGTACTTC
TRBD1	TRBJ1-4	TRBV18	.	CASSPGTGMELFF	TGTGCCAGCTCACCAGGGACAGGGATGGAACTGTTTTTT
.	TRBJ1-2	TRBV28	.	CASSSQGYGYTF	TGTGCCAGCAGTTCTCAGGGGTATGGCTACACCTTC
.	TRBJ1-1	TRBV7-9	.	CASSTQMNTEAFF	TGTGCCAGCAGCACACAAATGAACACTGAAGCTTTCTTT
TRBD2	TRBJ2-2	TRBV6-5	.	CASKPGLVVHGELFF	TGTGCCAGCAAACCGGGACTAGTAGTCCACGGGGAGCTGTTTTTT
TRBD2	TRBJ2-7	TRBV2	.	CASQLAGPYEQYF	TGTGCCTCCCAACTAGCGGGGCCTTACGAGCAGTACTTC
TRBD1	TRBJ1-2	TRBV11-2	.	CASSSQTGGNYGYTF	TGTGCCAGCAGCTCGCAGACAGGGGGTAACTATGGCTACACCTTC
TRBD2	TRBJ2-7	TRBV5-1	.	CASSLGPSGRAVKEYEQYF	TGCGCCAGCAGCTTGGGGCCAAGCGGGAGGGCCGTAAAGGAATACGAGCAGTACTTC
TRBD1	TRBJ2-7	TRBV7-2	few	CASSLGTGTYEQYF	TGTGCCAGCAGCTTAGGGACAGGAACCTACGAGCAGTACTTC
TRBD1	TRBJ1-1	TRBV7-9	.	CASSNRGPNTEAFF	TGTGCCAGCAGCAACAGGGGTCCTAACACTGAAGCTTTCTTT
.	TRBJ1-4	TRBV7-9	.	CASSFPGVTNEKLFF	TGTGCCAGCAGCTTCCCAGGGGTTACTAATGAAAAACTGTTTTTT
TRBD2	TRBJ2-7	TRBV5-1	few	CASRVAGVDEQYF	TGCGCCAGCAGGGTAGCGGGAGTTGACGAGCAGTACTTC
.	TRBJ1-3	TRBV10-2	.	CASSLGVDGNTIYF	TGCGCCAGCAGCTTGGGAGTGGATGGAAACACCATATATTTT
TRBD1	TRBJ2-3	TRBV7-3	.	CASSYGQDADTQYF	TGTGCCAGCAGCTACGGACAGGACGCAGATACGCAGTATTTT
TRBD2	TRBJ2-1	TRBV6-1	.	CASMKTSGSYNEQFF	TGTGCCAGCATGAAGACTAGCGGGTCCTACAATGAGCAGTTCTTC
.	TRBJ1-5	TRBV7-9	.	CASSPNRGSNQPQHF	TGTGCCAGCAGCCCGAATAGGGGTAGCAATCAGCCCCAGCATTTT
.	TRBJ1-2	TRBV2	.	CASSEYGGEGIGYTF	TGTGCCAGCAGTGAATACGGGGGAGAAGGGATAGGCTACACCTTC
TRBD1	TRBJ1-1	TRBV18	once	CASSSGQVGMNTEAFF	TGTGCCAGCTCATCAGGACAGGTAGGAATGAACACTGAAGCTTTCTTT
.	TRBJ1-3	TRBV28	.	CASPTAPMSKNTIYF	TGTGCCAGCCCCACAGCACCCATGTCCAAAAACACCATATATTTT
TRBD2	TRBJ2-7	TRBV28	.	CASNGRGGSYEQYF	TGTGCCAGCAACGGGAGGGGGGGCTCCTACGAGCAGTACTTC
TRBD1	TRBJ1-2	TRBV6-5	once	CASRGTGFFGYTF	TGTGCCAGCAGGGGGACAGGGTTTTTTGGCTACACCTTC
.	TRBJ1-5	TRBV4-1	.	CASSQDVGQQPQHF	TGCGCCAGCAGCCAAGATGTGGGGCAACAGCCCCAGCATTTT
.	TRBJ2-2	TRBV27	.	CASSPPQGTTGELFF	TGTGCCAGCAGTCCCCCCCAGGGAACCACCGGGGAGCTGTTTTTT